This TCR beta chain was recorded in a study of blood T cell repertoires in COVID-19. Study-wide context: There were acute and convalescent COVID-19 samples, and they came from the United States, Italy and Spain. PBMCs, B-cell-depleted T cells, or T cells provided the cDNA or gDNA that made up the material.

The assay was immunoSEQ multiplex PCR, and TCRdb's table has in-frame clones only and misses some. Of 95,000 to 120,000 clones in the sample, about 88% were seen once. Germline CDR1 and CDR2: SGHRS and YFSETQ. The ends were cut back, 4 bases at V and 1 base at J, with 11 bases in the middle. The CDR3 loop spans 14 amino acids. The chain recombines TRBV5-1 with TRBJ1-1, with D possibly matching TRBD1 (6 bases). Sequencing was done on a sample of peripheral blood. This receptor was obtained from a human donor in a cohort sampled during active COVID-19. The CDR3 DNA follows: TGCGCCAGCAGCCCGGGACATCCGAACACTGAAGCTTTCTTT. Protein sequence: CASSPGHPNTEAFF.